This is a list of T cell receptor beta chains from one sample in a study of cytomegalovirus exposure and HLA in healthy donors. This table comes from immunoSEQ multiplex PCR, and its TCRdb copy is limited to in-frame clones, with some not included. Of 150,000 to 200,000 clones in the sample, roughly 88% were seen once. Sequencing used PBMCs. The receptors derive from a man aged 18 to 35 in good health and CMV-seropositive. CDR3s include the opening cysteine and the closing phenylalanine or tryptophan. D genes are given only for firm matches. The size field is filled for only some rows; it gives once, few, many or a size class.

clone_size	d_call	v_call	j_call	cdr3_nt	cdr3_aa
NA	NA	TRBV13	TRBJ2-3	TGTGCCAGCAGCCTTCGACCGGGAACCAGCACAGATACGCAGTATTTT	CASSLRPGTSTDTQYF
NA	NA	TRBV7-8	TRBJ2-3	TGTGCCAGCAGCTTACCGAGTAGCACAGATACGCAGTATTTT	CASSLPSSTDTQYF
NA	TRBD1	TRBV7-2	TRBJ1-2	TGTGCCAGCAGTCAAACAGGGGGATATGGCTACACCTTC	CASSQTGGYGYTF
NA	NA	TRBV20-1	TRBJ2-7	TGCAGTGGTCAGTCGCCCGAGCAGTACTTC	CSGQSPEQYF
few	TRBD1	TRBV5-6	TRBJ2-7	TGTGCCAGCAGCTTACTGACAGGGCAGTCCTACGAGCAGTACTTC	CASSLLTGQSYEQYF
once	NA	TRBV7-2	TRBJ2-3	TGTGCCAGCAGCTTACCGCAGTCAGATACGCAGTATTTT	CASSLPQSDTQYF
NA	TRBD1	TRBV5-4	TRBJ2-1	TGTGCCAGCGCCCCCGGGGACAGGGGTGTCGATGAGCAGTTCTTC	CASAPGDRGVDEQFF
NA	NA	TRBV9	TRBJ1-1	TGTGCCAGCAGCGCTTACGGACGGGGGAACACTGAAGCTTTCTTT	CASSAYGRGNTEAFF
NA	NA	TRBV2	TRBJ1-5	TGTGCCAGCAGTGAAGAGCAAGACAGGTTCCATCAGCCCCAGCATTTT	CASSEEQDRFHQPQHF
NA	NA	TRBV25-1	TRBJ1-2	TGTGCCAGCAGTGAATACGGGGTGATAGGTAGCCGGAACTATGGCTACACCTTC	CASSEYGVIGSRNYGYTF
few	TRBD1	TRBV5-4	TRBJ1-1	TGTGCCAGCAGCTTGGCCGGGACAGGCATGAACACTGAAGCTTTCTTT	CASSLAGTGMNTEAFF
NA	TRBD1	TRBV7-9	TRBJ2-7	TGTGCCAGCAGCCCCCGGGACAGCTCCTACGAGCAGTACTTC	CASSPRDSSYEQYF
NA	NA	TRBV6-1	TRBJ1-5	TGTGCCAGCAGTGGTCTGCGGGGGTACAATCAGCCCCAGCATTTT	CASSGLRGYNQPQHF
NA	NA	TRBV5-1	TRBJ1-3	TGCGCCAGCAGCTTGGGAGACTCTGGAAACACCATATATTTT	CASSLGDSGNTIYF
NA	NA	TRBV11-3	TRBJ1-1	TGTGCCAGCAGCTTAGAGGGTCCGAGGAGCGAAGCTTTCTTT	CASSLEGPRSEAFF
NA	TRBD2	TRBV18	TRBJ2-3	TGTGCCAGCTCACCAGGACTAGCGGGGGGCCTCAGCACAGATACGCAGTATTTT	CASSPGLAGGLSTDTQYF
once	TRBD1	TRBV23-1	TRBJ1-2	TGCGCCAGCGGACTGAACGGACAGGGGGATGGCTACACCTTC	CASGLNGQGDGYTF
NA	TRBD1	TRBV19	TRBJ2-7	TGTGCCAGTAACCAAGGACAGGGTCGATCCTACGAGCAGTACTTC	CASNQGQGRSYEQYF
once	NA	TRBV15	TRBJ1-1	TGTGCCACCAGCAACCCCGAAACCGGGACACTTTATGAAGCTTTCTTT	CATSNPETGTLYEAFF
NA	NA	TRBV18	TRBJ2-5	TGTGCCAGCTCACCGTTTGGGCAGGGTTTACGAGAGACCCAGTACTTC	CASSPFGQGLRETQYF
NA	TRBD2	TRBV5-1	TRBJ2-6	TGCGCCAGCAGCTTGCTGGGGGGGGTTTTGTCTGGGGCCAACGTCCTGACTTTC	CASSLLGGVLSGANVLTF
NA	NA	TRBV5-5	TRBJ1-1	TGTGCCAGCAGCTTGGTCTGGCAGGGAGGTCGGAACACTGAAGCTTTCTTT	CASSLVWQGGRNTEAFF
NA	TRBD1	TRBV5-1	TRBJ2-3	TGCGCCAGCAGCTCCTCCGGGACAGGGACGGATACGCAGTATTTT	CASSSSGTGTDTQYF
NA	TRBD1	TRBV7-9	TRBJ2-7	TGTGCCAGCAGCTCGCCCGACAGGGGCCATACCTACGAGCAGTACTTC	CASSSPDRGHTYEQYF
NA	NA	TRBV7-9	TRBJ2-2	TGTGCCAGCAGTTTCCTCGGGATCATCGGGGAGCTGTTTTTT	CASSFLGIIGELFF
NA	TRBD1	TRBV19	TRBJ2-7	TGTGCCAGTAGTTGGACAGGCACCTACGAGCAGTACTTC	CASSWTGTYEQYF
few	TRBD1	TRBV7-9	TRBJ1-1	TGTGCCAGCAGCTTAGCCCAGGGGGCGAGCACTGAAGCTTTCTTT	CASSLAQGASTEAFF
NA	TRBD2	TRBV13	TRBJ2-3	TGTGCCAGCAGCGCAGGGGGACTAGCGGGGGACACAGATACGCAGTATTTT	CASSAGGLAGDTDTQYF
NA	NA	TRBV7-9	TRBJ1-5	TGTGCCAGCAGACCACAGGTTAGCAATCAGCCCCAGCATTTT	CASRPQVSNQPQHF
NA	NA	TRBV15	TRBJ1-4	TGTGCCACCAGCAGAGCTTATGCAGGGGATGAAAAACTGTTTTTT	CATSRAYAGDEKLFF
NA	TRBD2	TRBV5-1	TRBJ2-3	TGCGCCAGCAGCTTGGTAACTGTTGGAGCGGGGGTGTCAGATACGCAGTATTTT	CASSLVTVGAGVSDTQYF
few	NA	TRBV2	TRBJ1-1	TGTGCCAGCAGTGATCAGGACAGAGCGAACACTGAAGCTTTCTTT	CASSDQDRANTEAFF
NA	NA	TRBV19	TRBJ2-3	TGTGCCAGTAGTCTCGACATGGGGCTAAACACAGATACGCAGTATTTT	CASSLDMGLNTDTQYF
NA	TRBD2	TRBV7-9	TRBJ2-6	TGTGCCAGCAGCACTCCGACTAGCGGGGGTGACTCTGGGGCCAACGTCCTGACTTTC	CASSTPTSGGDSGANVLTF
NA	NA	TRBV19	TRBJ2-5	TGTGCCAGTACGCAGGGGATTGGGCAAGAGACCCAGTACTTC	CASTQGIGQETQYF
NA	TRBD2	TRBV11-2	TRBJ2-7	TGTGCCAGCAGCTCTTGGAGGAGCGGGGGGGCTCGTCCGTACGAGCAGTACTTC	CASSSWRSGGARPYEQYF
NA	NA	TRBV19	TRBJ2-1	TGTGCCAGTAGTACTTACAGCTCCTACAATGAGCAGTTCTTC	CASSTYSSYNEQFF
NA	TRBD1	TRBV14	TRBJ2-7	TGTGCCAGCAGCACGCCCGGACAGGGTTACCACGAGCAGTACTTC	CASSTPGQGYHEQYF
once	NA	TRBV7-2	TRBJ2-7	TGTGCCAGCAGCACCCGGACAGCCTCCTACGAGCAGTACTTC	CASSTRTASYEQYF
NA	NA	TRBV2	TRBJ2-3	TGTGCCAGCATCTCCGGCGGGCGGGGTCTCACAGATACGCAGTATTTT	CASISGGRGLTDTQYF
NA	NA	TRBV5-1	TRBJ1-4	TGCGCCAGCAGCTTGGGGCAGGGGAACGAAAAACTGTTTTTT	CASSLGQGNEKLFF
NA	NA	TRBV18	TRBJ1-2	TGTGCCAGCTCACCAGACAGCAACTATGGCTACACCTTC	CASSPDSNYGYTF
NA	NA	TRBV9	TRBJ2-7	TGTGCCAGCAGCGGAAGTAGGGGATTCGTGGGGCAGTACTTC	CASSGSRGFVGQYF
NA	NA	TRBV28	TRBJ1-1	TGTGCCAGCAGCCACCTCGCAGGGATTGGTGAAGCTTTCTTT	CASSHLAGIGEAFF
NA	NA	TRBV19	TRBJ2-7	TGTGCCAGTACCAGGGGCAAGTCGGGATACGAGCAGTACTTC	CASTRGKSGYEQYF
NA	NA	TRBV27	TRBJ1-4	TGTGCCAGCAGTCCGGGAATTAGGCCTGCAACTAATGAAAAACTGTTTTTT	CASSPGIRPATNEKLFF
NA	NA	TRBV28	TRBJ2-7	TGTGCCAGCAGTTTATATGCCGATCAGGCCTACGAGCAGTACTTC	CASSLYADQAYEQYF
NA	NA	TRBV27	TRBJ2-7	TGTGCCAGCAGTTCCTGGGACATTGGCGAGCAGTACTTC	CASSSWDIGEQYF
NA	NA	TRBV10-3	TRBJ2-3	TGTGCCATCAGTGAGGGTGGAGGCACAGATACGCAGTATTTT	CAISEGGGTDTQYF
NA	NA	TRBV18	TRBJ2-3	TGTGCCACTCGAGCGGAAGCAGATACGCAGTATTTT	CATRAEADTQYF
NA	NA	TRBV2	TRBJ2-1	TGTGCCAGCACCAGGACTACTTACAATGAGCAGTTCTTC	CASTRTTYNEQFF
NA	NA	TRBV7-2	TRBJ2-4	TGTGCCAGCAGCTCCCCCAATTTAGCCAAAAACATTCAGTACTTC	CASSSPNLAKNIQYF
NA	TRBD2	TRBV5-6	TRBJ2-2	TGTGCCAGCAGCTTGGAAGAGGGTTTTCGGGGGGTCTCCGGGGAGCTGTTTTTT	CASSLEEGFRGVSGELFF
NA	NA	TRBV6-5	TRBJ2-1	TGTGCCAGCAGTATAACGCGTTTGGTTGAGCAGTTCTTC	CASSITRLVEQFF
few	NA	TRBV6-1	TRBJ1-2	TGTGCCAGCAGTGAAGCGCCAGGGGACTATGGCTACACCTTC	CASSEAPGDYGYTF